The 20 T cell receptor beta chains below all came from one sample that was sequenced in a study of shared clonotypes between healthy human individuals. Here immunoSEQ multiplex PCR was the method, and the copy in TCRdb shows in-frame clones only, minus some. Of 1.5 million to 2.5 million clones in the sample, about 95% are singletons; the top ten hold more than 0.9%. Terminally differentiated effector memory CD45RA+ cells were left out of the naive CD8 fraction, which was CD45RO-negative and positively selected for CCR7. Sequenced sample: naive CD8+ T cells sorted from blood. The receptor source for this set is a young man in good health.

The chain uses TRBV5-4 and TRBJ2-7; D may correspond to TRBD1 or TRBD2 (5 bases each). Trimming left V 7 bases short and J 3 bases short, with 17 bases between. This CDR3 has 14 residues. The germline V gene encodes CDR1 SGHNT and CDR2 YYREEE (reference sequence). The CDR3 region is CASHQGDAIYEQYF. The CDR3 nucleotides read TGTGCCAGCCACCAAGGGGACGCGATCTACGAGCAGTACTTC. Drawing the rest from reference TRBV5-4 and TRBJ2-7, the complete variable domain is ETGVTQSPTHLIKTRGQQVTLRCSSQSGHNTVSWYQQALGQGPQFIFQYYREEENGRGNFPPRFSGLQFPNYSSELNVNALELDDSALYLCASHQGDAIYEQYFGPGTRLTVT.

J is TRBJ2-7 and V is TRBV19; TRBD2 matches 11 bases. Trimming cost V 3 bases and J 5 bases; bases outside gene matches: 6. CDR3 length: 15 residues. CDR1 is LNHDA and CDR2 is SQIVND in the germline V gene (reference sequence). For the CDR3, the DNA is TGTGCCAGTAGTATTACTAGCGGGAGTGCCCACGAGCAGTACTTC. This translates into CASSITSGSAHEQYF.

This sequence joins TRBV6-1 and TRBJ2-7; D is unresolved. The CDR3 is made up of 14 amino acids. Germline loops: CDR1 MNHNS, CDR2 SASEGT. V dropped 7 bases and J dropped 1 base, with 14 bases sitting between them. CDR3 amino acids: CASITDASSYEQYF. The DNA for the CDR3 is TGTGCCAGCATTACTGACGCCAGTTCCTACGAGCAGTACTTC.

This sequence joins TRBV5-6 and TRBJ2-5; no clear D. This CDR3 comprises 15 residues. Germline CDR1 and CDR2: SGHDT and YYEEEE. With 1 base removed from V and 3 bases from J, the gap between germline ends came to 13 bases. This chain's CDR3 is CASSLWVLYEETQYF. The DNA of the CDR3 is TGTGCCAGCAGCTTGTGGGTCCTTTACGAAGAGACCCAGTACTTC.

The chain joins TRBV19 to TRBJ1-5; TRBD1 might be the D (5 bases). V lost 5 bases to trimming and J lost 7 bases, with 12 bases between them. The CDR3 covers 13 residues. Per the germline V gene, CDR1 is LNHDA and CDR2 is SQIVND (reference sequence). The CDR3 nucleotides read TGTGCCAGTAGTTTAGGGGTAGGCCAGCCCCAGCATTTT. Its protein product is CASSLGVGQPQHF.

The rearrangement links TRBV27 to TRBJ1-1; tentative D call: TRBD1 (6 bases). Trimming removed 5 bases at V and 0 bases at J, with 16 bases between. The CDR3 runs 16 residues. Germline V gene data show CDR1 as MNHEY and CDR2 as SMNVEV (reference sequence). The DNA of the CDR3 is TGTGCCAGCAGTCCCACGACAGGCGCAATGAACACTGAAGCTTTCTTT. It encodes CASSPTTGAMNTEAFF.

V gene TRBV2 combines with J gene TRBJ2-1; tentative D call: TRBD2 (6 bases). Per germline, CDR1 SNHLY and CDR2 FYNNEI. Trimming removed 6 bases from V and 3 bases from J, with 12 bases in between. This CDR3 has 14 residues. The CDR3 DNA is TGTGCCAGCAGGACTGGGGGAGGCTACAATGAGCAGTTCTTC. This codes for CASRTGGGYNEQFF.

This clone occurred once. V gene TRBV6-5 combines with J gene TRBJ2-7; D tentatively reads TRBD1 or TRBD2 (6 bases each). The CDR3 has 15 residues. Germline V gene data show CDR1 as MNHEY and CDR2 as SVGAGI. V was shortened by 2 bases and J by 4 bases, with 15 bases between the two germline ends. The CDR3 bases are TGTGCCAGCAGTTACGGCACGGGGGCAGATTACGAGCAGTACTTC. It codes for CASSYGTGADYEQYF.

A single count supports this clone. Additional DNA sequences in this sample encode the identical CDR3. The J gene is TRBJ2-7, the V gene TRBV19, with unresolved D. V dropped 3 bases and J dropped 2 bases, with 8 bases sitting between them. This CDR3 region has 13 residues. Germline V gives CDR1 LNHDA, CDR2 SQIVND (reference sequence). The CDR3 DNA is TGTGCCAGTAGTATCGGGCCGGCCTACGAGCAGTACTTC. It is translated as CASSIGPAYEQYF. The complete variable domain, with remaining parts taken from reference TRBV19 and TRBJ2-7, reads DGGITQSPKYLFRKEGQNVTLSCEQNLNHDAMYWYRQDPGQGLRLIYYSQIVNDFQKGDIAEGYSVSREKKESFPLTVTSAQKNPTAFYLCASSIGPAYEQYFGPGTRLTVT.

The V call is TRBV27, the J call TRBJ2-2; 8 bases line up with TRBD1. The CDR3 sequence is 15 residues long. Germline-derived CDR1 and CDR2 are MNHEY and SMNVEV (reference sequence). With 6 bases clipped from V and 1 base from J, the junction kept 4 bases outside the gene matches. CDR3 loop: CASSLGQGNTGELFF. The CDR3 nucleotides read TGTGCCAGCAGCCTAGGACAGGGGAACACCGGGGAGCTGTTTTTT.

The chain is built from TRBV14 and TRBJ2-7; the D call may be TRBD1 or TRBD2 (5 bases each). Trimming left V 3 bases short and J 5 bases short, with 14 bases between. CDR3 size: 14 residues. In germline, CDR1 is SGHDN, CDR2 FVKESK. CDR3 residues: CASSHPARGDEQYF. CDR3 in DNA: TGTGCCAGCAGCCACCCAGCGCGAGGGGACGAGCAGTACTTC.

This sequence joins TRBV30 and TRBJ2-7; D unclear. The germline V and J ends were trimmed by 5 bases and 2 bases, with 19 bases remaining between them. Germline-derived CDR1 and CDR2 are GTSNPN and SVGIG (reference sequence). The CDR3 sequence is 15 residues long. The CDR3 sequence: CAWELGSGSTYEQYF. In DNA, the CDR3 is TGTGCCTGGGAGCTCGGATCCGGCAGCACCTACGAGCAGTACTTC.

The rearrangement links TRBV7-3 to TRBJ2-1; D gene unclear. Germline V gives CDR1 SGHTA, CDR2 FQGTGA. The CDR3 contains 13 residues. The germline V and J ends were trimmed by 0 bases and 7 bases, with 7 bases remaining between them. CDR3 sequence: CASSLTWGNEQFF. CDR3 nucleotide sequence: TGTGCCAGCAGCTTAACGTGGGGAAATGAGCAGTTCTTC.

The chain recombines TRBV9 with TRBJ1-2; unclear D gene. The CDR3 runs 11 residues. Germline CDR1 SGDLS, CDR2 YYNGEE. Trimming pared 6 bases from V and 4 bases from J, leaving 7 bases between. For the CDR3, the DNA is TGTGCCAGCATGGGAGTCTATGGCTACACCTTC. Translating it yields CASMGVYGYTF. Full variable domain (outside the CDR3, taken from reference TRBV9 and TRBJ1-2): DSGVTQTPKHLITATGQRVTLRCSPRSGDLSVYWYQQSLDQGLQFLIQYYNGEERAKGNILERFSAQQFPDLHSELNLSSLELGDSALYFCASMGVYGYTFGSGTRLTVV.

CDR3 DNA: TGTGCCACCTCAGACAGGGGGGGGACTGAAGCTTTCTTT. It encodes CATSDRGGTEAFF. The V call is TRBV19, the J call TRBJ1-1; 9 bases are a match to TRBD1. Germline V gene lookup returns CDR1 LNHDA and CDR2 SQIVND (reference sequence). This CDR3 has 13 residues. J was trimmed by 5 bases and V by 10 bases; bases with no gene match: 8.

The chain joins TRBV10-1 to TRBJ2-1, with 8 bases that match TRBD2. V lost 1 base to trimming and J lost 2 bases; unmatched junction nucleotides: 4. This CDR3 region has 16 residues. CDR1 WNHNN and CDR2 SYGVQD come from the germline V gene (reference sequence). The DNA for the CDR3 is TGCGCCAGCAGTGAGTACCCACTAGCGGCCTACAATGAGCAGTTCTTC. Amino acid sequence: CASSEYPLAAYNEQFF.

The chain has TRBV10-2 and TRBJ2-1; the D call may be TRBD1 or TRBD2 (6 bases each). The germline CDR1 and CDR2 sequences are WSHSY and SAAADI. The CDR3 consists of 12 residues. V was cut by 1 base and J by 10 bases, with 8 bases left in between. The CDR3 coding sequence is TGCGCCAGCAGTGAGTTAGGGGGGGAGCAGTTCTTC. Translation: CASSELGGEQFF.

This chain links TRBV19 with TRBJ1-5; D is ambiguous. The CDR3 sequence is 14 residues long. CDR1 LNHDA and CDR2 SQIVND come from the germline V gene (reference sequence). Trimming left V 5 bases short and J 3 bases short, with 11 bases between. The CDR3 nucleotides read TGTGCCAGTAGTCCGGGCGGATACAATCAGCCCCAGCATTTT. Protein sequence: CASSPGGYNQPQHF.

The rearrangement joins TRBV29-1 to TRBJ1-4, with TRBD1 matching 9 bases. The CDR3 is made up of 15 amino acids. The V segment lost 1 base and the J segment 3 bases; nucleotides outside the gene matches: 3. The V gene's germline CDR1 is SQVTM and CDR2 ANQGSEA. The CDR3 DNA is TGCAGCGTTGAAGGGGACAGGGAGTCTAATGAAAAACTGTTTTTT. Amino acids: CSVEGDRESNEKLFF.

A word on this clone: The sample contains more than one DNA sequence encoding this CDR3. The rearrangement joins TRBV30 to TRBJ2-7; D not certain. The V gene's germline CDR1 is GTSNPN and CDR2 SVGIG (reference sequence). V gave up 0 bases and J gave up 4 bases, with 7 bases separating them. The CDR3 totals 12 residues. The CDR3 nucleotides read TGTGCCTGGAGTGTCGGCCCGTACGAGCAGTACTTC. This translates into CAWSVGPYEQYF.